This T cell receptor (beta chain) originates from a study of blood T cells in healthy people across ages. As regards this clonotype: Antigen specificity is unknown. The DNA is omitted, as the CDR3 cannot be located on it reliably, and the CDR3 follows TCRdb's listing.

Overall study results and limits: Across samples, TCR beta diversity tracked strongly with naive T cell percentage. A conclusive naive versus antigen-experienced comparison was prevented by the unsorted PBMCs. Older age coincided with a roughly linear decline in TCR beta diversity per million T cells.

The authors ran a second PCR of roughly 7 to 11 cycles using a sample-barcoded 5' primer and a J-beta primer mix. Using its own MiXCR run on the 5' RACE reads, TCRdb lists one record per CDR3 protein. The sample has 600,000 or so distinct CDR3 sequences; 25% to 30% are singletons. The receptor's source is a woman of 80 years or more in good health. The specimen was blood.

The CDR3 here is CASSWGQGTGELCF. This rearrangement joins TRBV5-1 to TRBJ2-2; TRBD1 is the table's D call, not checked against the DNA. Germline CDR1 is SGHRS and CDR2 is YFSETQ. The length of the CDR3 is 14 amino acids, counting both ends.